This TCR beta chain is from a study of blood T cell repertoires in COVID-19. Those enrolled, adults aged roughly 18 to 90 years, came from around 25 US areas. Exposed study participants had met a COVID-19 case within 2 weeks before entry. The V end was cut by 2 bases, the J end by 1 base, with 20 bases between. CDR3 length equals 18 residues. Profiling relied on immunoSEQ multiplex PCR, and the TCRdb table lists in-frame clones only, not all of them. The sample carries about 160,000 clones, 87% recorded once. The receptor's source is a woman aged 40 to 50 who had been exposed to COVID-19. The specimen was PBMCs or T cells enriched from blood (not recorded which). The V call is TRBV23-1, the J call TRBJ1-1, with no clear D. Being an ORF, TRBV23-1 has a function that is uncertain. The CDR3 here is CASSQNPTRGGANTEAFF. The CDR3 DNA is TGCGCCAGCAGTCAAAACCCGACACGGGGAGGAGCGAACACTGAAGCTTTCTTT.